What follows describes a single TCR beta chain. Its antigen specificity is not known. The input lacks base qualities; no much larger clone sits a single base away. Peripheral blood CD8+ and CD4+ T cells from healthy donors, Susac syndrome patients and multiple sclerosis patients were profiled using high-throughput TCR beta sequencing. Susac syndrome patients met recently defined diagnostic criteria for definite or probable disease. Bulk CD8+ and CD4+ T cells were purified magnetically by negative isolation, whereas CD8+ TEMRA cells were enriched by FACS. Blood was collected in EDTA tubes and processed within 24 hours, with PBMCs isolated through density gradient centrifugation. PBMCs intended for TCR sequencing were frozen in liquid nitrogen and were later thawed in a 37 degrees C water bath. Purity of sorted or isolated CD4+, CD8+ and CD8+ TEMRA cells was at least 90%. RNA was extracted using the RNeasy kit, and about 0.45 to 1 microgram was reverse transcribed with random hexamers. TCR beta CDR3 regions were amplified with the immunoSEQ multiplex PCR assay covering 54 Vbeta and 13 Jbeta segments. Bias from PCR amplification was corrected by using a synthetic template baseline for primer optimization and for computational correction. The paper's processing steps were these. Reads were annotated to V, D and J genes according to IMGT and were analyzed with immunoSEQ Analyzer, with only productive sequences retained. Clonality was calculated as one minus the Shannon entropy normalized by log2 of the number of productive unique sequences. Public and private clones were assessed among the 100 most prevalent clones of each patient and control. Clones were defined as Susac-specific when absent from the healthy and MS cohorts, from approximately 970 published viral clones and from other ImmuneACCESS disease sequences. TCRdb cleaned the public reads at Q25 with fastp, built clones with MiXCR and kept in-frame beta chains. Rows with a matching CDR3 protein are joined into one entry that keeps the most common DNA and genes. These V and J calls originate from TCRdb's pipeline instead of the authors' own analysis. The sample contains approximately 150,000 distinct CDR3 sequences, approximately 94% of them found a single time. The ten most abundant clones make up more than 0.075% of the sample.

This sample was included in a study of CD8 T cells in Susac syndrome (dated 2019 in TCRdb). About the study as a whole: Among the Susac syndrome patients who were sequenced, clinically active disease was present in about 6 and clinical remission was observed in eight. At the time of blood withdrawal, Susac syndrome patients were either therapy-naive, taking corticosteroids (with some also receiving IVIg), or on IVIg alone. The study used repertoire sequencing to test whether antigen drove CD8+ T cell activation and differentiation in Susac syndrome.

From the germline V gene, CDR1 is SGHTA and CDR2 is FQGTGA. For this chain, trimming is 7 bases at the V end and 2 bases at the J end, and the number of junction bases without a gene match is 13. Including the terminal cysteine and phenylalanine, the CDR3 comprises 17 residues. Only the CDR3 portion is preserved as DNA: 51 bases, with reading frame beginning at the first base. What the study reported, not specific to this receptor: The study acknowledged that relatively few individuals were included in the TCR sequencing and HLA analysis. The CD4+ T cell repertoire of patients with Susac syndrome showed no detectable clonal expansion.

Sequencing used CD4+ T cells from PBMCs. The V and J segments used are TRBV7-3 and TRBJ1-5; a stretch of 8 junction bases matches TRBD1. This clonotype was obtained from a human donor with Susac syndrome. The CDR3: CASTPGQGAGGNQPQHF. The nucleotide sequence is given as TGTGCCAGCACCCCAGGACAGGGAGCCGGTGGCAATCAGCCCCAGCATTTT.